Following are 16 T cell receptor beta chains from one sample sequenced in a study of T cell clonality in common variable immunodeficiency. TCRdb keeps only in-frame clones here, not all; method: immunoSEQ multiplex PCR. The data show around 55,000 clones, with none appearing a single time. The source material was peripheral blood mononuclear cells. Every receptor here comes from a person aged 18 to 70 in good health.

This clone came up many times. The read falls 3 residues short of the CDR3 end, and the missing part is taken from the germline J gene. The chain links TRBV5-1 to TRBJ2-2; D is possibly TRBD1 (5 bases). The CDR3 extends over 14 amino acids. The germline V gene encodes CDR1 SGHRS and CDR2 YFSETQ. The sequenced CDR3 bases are TGCGCCAGCAGCTTGGTTCAGGGTCCGGAAAAG. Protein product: CASSLVQGPEK. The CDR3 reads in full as CASSLVQGPEKLFF.

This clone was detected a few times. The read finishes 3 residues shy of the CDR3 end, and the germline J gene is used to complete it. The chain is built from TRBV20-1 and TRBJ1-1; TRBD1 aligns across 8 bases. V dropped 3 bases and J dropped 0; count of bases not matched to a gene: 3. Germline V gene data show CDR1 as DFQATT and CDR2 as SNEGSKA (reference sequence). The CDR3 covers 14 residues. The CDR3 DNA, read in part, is TGCAGTGCTAGTCAGGGGGCGGTGAACACTGAA. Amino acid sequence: CSASQGAVNTE. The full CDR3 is CSASQGAVNTEAFF.

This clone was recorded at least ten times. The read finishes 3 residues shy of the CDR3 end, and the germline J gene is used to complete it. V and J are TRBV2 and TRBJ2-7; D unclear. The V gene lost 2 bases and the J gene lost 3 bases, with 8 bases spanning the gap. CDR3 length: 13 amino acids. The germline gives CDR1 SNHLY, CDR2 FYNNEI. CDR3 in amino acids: CASSEWPNYEQYF. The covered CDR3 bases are TGTGCCAGCAGTGAATGGCCCAACTACGAG. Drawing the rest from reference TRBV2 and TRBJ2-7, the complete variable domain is EPEVTQTPSHQVTQMGQEVILRCVPISNHLYFYWYRQILGQKVEFLVSFYNNEISEKSEIFDDQFSVERPDGSNFTLKIRSTKLEDSAMYFCASSEWPNYEQYFGPGTRLTVT.

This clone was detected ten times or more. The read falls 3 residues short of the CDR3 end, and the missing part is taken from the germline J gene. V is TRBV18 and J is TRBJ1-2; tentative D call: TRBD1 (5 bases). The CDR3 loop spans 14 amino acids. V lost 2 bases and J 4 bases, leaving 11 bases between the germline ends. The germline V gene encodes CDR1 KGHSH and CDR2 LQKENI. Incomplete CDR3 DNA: TGTGCCAGCTCACCAGTCCAGGGCGGCTATGGC. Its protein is CASSPVQGGYG. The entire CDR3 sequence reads CASSPVQGGYGYTF.

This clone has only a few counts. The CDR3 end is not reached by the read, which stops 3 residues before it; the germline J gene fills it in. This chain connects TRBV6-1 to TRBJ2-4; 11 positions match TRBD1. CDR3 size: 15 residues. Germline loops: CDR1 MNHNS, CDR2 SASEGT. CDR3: CASSVKGQGVFGQYF. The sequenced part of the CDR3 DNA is TGTGCCAGCAGTGTGAAGGGACAGGGGGTCTTTGGT.

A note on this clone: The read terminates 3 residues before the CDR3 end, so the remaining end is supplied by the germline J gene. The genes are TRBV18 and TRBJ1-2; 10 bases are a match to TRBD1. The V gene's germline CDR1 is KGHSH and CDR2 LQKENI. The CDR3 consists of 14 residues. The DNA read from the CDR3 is TGTGCCAGCTCACCACGGACAGGGGGAGATACC. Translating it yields CASSPRTGGDT. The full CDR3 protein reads CASSPRTGGDTYTF.

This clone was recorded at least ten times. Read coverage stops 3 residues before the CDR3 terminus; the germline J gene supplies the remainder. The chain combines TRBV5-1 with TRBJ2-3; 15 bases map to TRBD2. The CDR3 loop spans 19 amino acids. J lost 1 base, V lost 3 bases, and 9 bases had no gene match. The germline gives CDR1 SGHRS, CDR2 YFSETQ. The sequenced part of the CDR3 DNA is TGCGCCAGCAGCTCGACCGGGACTAGCGGGGGGTACCGCACAGATACG. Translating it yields CASSSTGTSGGYRTDT. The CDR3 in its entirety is CASSSTGTSGGYRTDTQYF.

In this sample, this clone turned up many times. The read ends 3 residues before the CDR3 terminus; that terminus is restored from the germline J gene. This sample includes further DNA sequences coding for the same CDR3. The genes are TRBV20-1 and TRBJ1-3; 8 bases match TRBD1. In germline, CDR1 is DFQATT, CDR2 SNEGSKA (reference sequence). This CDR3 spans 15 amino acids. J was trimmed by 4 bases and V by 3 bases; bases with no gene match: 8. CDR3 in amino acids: CSASLGTGTGNTIYF. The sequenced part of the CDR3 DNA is TGCAGTGCTAGCCTAGGGACAGGCACAGGAAACACC.

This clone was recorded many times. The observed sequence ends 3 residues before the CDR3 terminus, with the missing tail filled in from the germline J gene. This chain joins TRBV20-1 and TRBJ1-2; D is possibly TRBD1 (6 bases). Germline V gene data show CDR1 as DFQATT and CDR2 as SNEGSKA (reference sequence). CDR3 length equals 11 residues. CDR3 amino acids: CSVSGVSGYTF. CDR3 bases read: TGCAGTGTATCAGGGGTATCCGGC.

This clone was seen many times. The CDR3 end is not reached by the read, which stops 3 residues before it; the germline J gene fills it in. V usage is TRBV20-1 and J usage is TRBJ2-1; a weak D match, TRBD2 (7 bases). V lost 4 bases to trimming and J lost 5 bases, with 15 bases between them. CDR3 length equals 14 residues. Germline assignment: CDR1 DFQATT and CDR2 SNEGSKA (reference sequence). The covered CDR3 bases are TGCAGTGCTATACGCCGCGGGGGCAACAATGAG. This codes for CSAIRRGGNNE. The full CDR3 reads CSAIRRGGNNEQFF.

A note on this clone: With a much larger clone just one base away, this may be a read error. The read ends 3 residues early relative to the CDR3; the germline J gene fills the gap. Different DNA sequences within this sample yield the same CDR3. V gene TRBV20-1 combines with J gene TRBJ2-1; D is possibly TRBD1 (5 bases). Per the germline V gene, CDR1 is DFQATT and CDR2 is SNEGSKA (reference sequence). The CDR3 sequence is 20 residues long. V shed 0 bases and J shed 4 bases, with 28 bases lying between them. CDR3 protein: CSAREDPQVSISSNYNEQFF. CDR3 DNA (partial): TGCAGTGCTAGAGAGGACCCACAGGTCTCAATTTCTTCCAATTACAATGAG.

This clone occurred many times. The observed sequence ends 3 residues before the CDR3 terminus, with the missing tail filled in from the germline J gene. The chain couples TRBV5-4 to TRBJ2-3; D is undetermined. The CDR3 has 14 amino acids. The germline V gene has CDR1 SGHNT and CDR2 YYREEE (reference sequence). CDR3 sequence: CASSSLPYQETQYF. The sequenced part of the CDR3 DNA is TGTGCCAGCAGCTCACTACCGTACCAAGAGACG.

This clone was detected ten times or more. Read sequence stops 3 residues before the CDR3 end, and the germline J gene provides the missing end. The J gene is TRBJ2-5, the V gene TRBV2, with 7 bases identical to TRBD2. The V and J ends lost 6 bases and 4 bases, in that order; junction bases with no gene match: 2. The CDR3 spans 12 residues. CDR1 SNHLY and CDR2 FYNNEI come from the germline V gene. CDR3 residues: CASRLARETQYF. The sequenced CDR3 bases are TGTGCCAGCAGACTAGCGAGAGAGACC.

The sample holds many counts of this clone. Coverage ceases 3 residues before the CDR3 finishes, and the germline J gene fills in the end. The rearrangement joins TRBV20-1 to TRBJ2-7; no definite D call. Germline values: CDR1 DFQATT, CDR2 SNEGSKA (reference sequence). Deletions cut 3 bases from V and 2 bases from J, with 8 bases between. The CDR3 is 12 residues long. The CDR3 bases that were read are TGCAGTGCTAGGCTAATGACCTACGAG. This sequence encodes CSARLMTYE. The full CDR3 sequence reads CSARLMTYEQYF.

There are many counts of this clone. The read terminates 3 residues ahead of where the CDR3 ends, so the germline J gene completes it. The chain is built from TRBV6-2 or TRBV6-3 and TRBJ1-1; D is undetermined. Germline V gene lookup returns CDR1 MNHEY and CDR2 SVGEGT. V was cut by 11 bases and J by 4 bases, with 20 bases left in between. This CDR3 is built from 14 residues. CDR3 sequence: CAAGKGWVATEAFF. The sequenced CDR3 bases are TGTGCCGCGGGGAAGGGATGGGTCGCCACTGAA.

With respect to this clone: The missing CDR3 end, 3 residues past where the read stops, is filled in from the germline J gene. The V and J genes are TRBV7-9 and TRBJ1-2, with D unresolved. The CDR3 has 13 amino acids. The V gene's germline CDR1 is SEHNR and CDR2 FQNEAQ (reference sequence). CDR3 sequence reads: CASSYLESYDYTF. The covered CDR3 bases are TGTGCCAGCAGCTATCTAGAATCCTACGAC.